The clone carrying this TCR beta chain has a single count. These data come from a study of Ad26.COV2.S vaccination and SARS-CoV-2 variants. Study-level background: Within the COV1001 Ad26.COV2.S trial arm, the donor was enrolled.

Specified treatment: 15 to 20 received Ad26.COV2.S at low or high dose, single or two shots; about five received placebo; per-sample allocation not given. Samples came from day 63 after the first vaccine or placebo injection. Within Boston, the person who donated was an adult of 18-55 years. Expressing Wuhan-strain SARS-CoV-2 spike, an Ad26 vector served as the vaccine. Germline lookup yields CDR1 SGHVS and CDR2 FNYEAQ. The CDR3 runs to 16 residues. With V trimmed by 5 bases and J by 6 bases, 13 bases remained unmatched. The table came from immunoSEQ multiplex PCR; TCRdb's copy has only in-frame clones and leaves some out. The table has 410,000 or so clones, around 92% seen once.

The receptor was derived from a person between 18 and 59 years old who received the Ad26.COV2.S COVID-19 vaccine or a placebo. Sequenced here: peripheral blood, sampled in a trial of Ad26.COV2.S vaccine versus placebo. V usage is TRBV7-6 and J usage is TRBJ1-2; 9 bases map to TRBD1. The CDR3 is CASSPPGQGLINGYTF. The CDR3 DNA reads as TGTGCCAGCAGCCCACCGGGACAGGGTTTAATTAATGGCTACACCTTC.